The 15 T cell receptor beta chains given below trace back to one sample, sequenced in a study of blood T cell repertoires in COVID-19. Here immunoSEQ multiplex PCR was the method, and the copy in TCRdb shows in-frame clones only, minus some. Found here are around 160,000 clones, roughly 84% of them singletons; the top ten hold less than 6%. Sequencing was carried out using PBMCs or T cells enriched from blood (not recorded which). These receptors originate from a woman aged 45-65 years who had been exposed to COVID-19.

This clone was seen a few times. This sequence joins TRBV5-5 and TRBJ2-3; 10 nucleotides line up with TRBD1. The germline CDR1 and CDR2 sequences are SGHKS and YYEKEE (reference sequence). The length of the CDR3 is 13 residues. V shed 10 bases and J 8 bases; nucleotides not matched to a gene: 10. DNA for the CDR3: TGTGCCGGGGGGACAGGGGCGTGGGGTACGCAGTATTTT. It yields the protein CAGGTGAWGTQYF. The whole variable domain, remainder taken from reference TRBV5-5 and TRBJ2-3, is DAGVTQSPTHLIKTRGQQVTLRCSPISGHKSVSWYQQVLGQGPQFIFQYYEKEERGRGNFPDRFSARQFPNYSSELNVNALLLGDSALYLCAGGTGAWGTQYFGPGTRLTVL.

The V call is TRBV29-1, the J call TRBJ1-5, with TRBD1 matching 7 bases. Germline CDR1 reads SQVTM; CDR2 reads ANQGSEA. The CDR3 has 13 residues. J gave up 7 bases and V 8 bases, and 11 bases lay outside the gene matches. CDR3 nucleotide sequence: TGCAGCACAACAGGGGACGGGTCCCAGCCCCAGCATTTT. This sequence encodes CSTTGDGSQPQHF. Variable domain in full (rest from reference TRBV29-1 and TRBJ1-5): SAVISQKPSRDICQRGTSLTIQCQVDSQVTMMFWYRQQPGQSLTLIATANQGSEATYESGFVIDKFPISRPNLTFSTLTVSNMSPEDSSIYLCSTTGDGSQPQHFGDGTRLSIL.

V gene TRBV6-5 combines with J gene TRBJ2-7; 8 bases agree with TRBD2. The CDR3 is made up of 14 amino acids. Germline V gene lookup returns CDR1 MNHEY and CDR2 SVGAGI. V was pared by 10 bases and J by 3 bases, with 11 bases of the junction left unmatched. In nucleotides, the CDR3 is TGTGCCACCGTCCTAACTAGCGGAAGCTACGAGCAGTACTTC. This encodes CATVLTSGSYEQYF.

The chain couples TRBV19 to TRBJ2-2; 14 bases align to TRBD2. Germline V gene lookup returns CDR1 LNHDA and CDR2 SQIVND (reference sequence). The CDR3 totals 20 residues. V was pared by 3 bases and J by 0 bases, with 9 bases of the junction left unmatched. The CDR3 protein is CASSILPGLAGDTNTGELFF. Written as DNA, the CDR3 is TGTGCCAGTAGTATCCTCCCGGGACTAGCGGGAGACACGAACACCGGGGAGCTGTTTTTT.

This rearrangement joins TRBV23-1 to TRBJ2-2; maybe TRBD1 (6 bases). TRBV23-1 is identified as an open reading frame with a role that is uncertain. The V end was cut by 7 bases, the J end by 0 bases, with 15 bases between. The CDR3 loop spans 16 amino acids. The CDR3 DNA sequence: TGCGCCAGCAAGAACAGGGTCGGCTCGAACACCGGGGAGCTGTTTTTT. Translated, it gives CASKNRVGSNTGELFF.

There are many counts of this clone. The V gene is TRBV7-2, the J gene TRBJ1-4; D is undetermined. Germline V CDR1 and CDR2: SGHTA, FQGNSA. CDR3 size: 15 residues. Trimming pared 7 bases from V and 5 bases from J, leaving 17 bases between. The CDR3 is CASTPILAGNEKLFF. CDR3 DNA: TGTGCCAGCACCCCAATTCTCGCAGGAAATGAAAAACTGTTTTTT.

This chain connects TRBV4-3 to TRBJ2-2, with D perhaps matching TRBD1 (6 bases). The germline V gene has CDR1 LGHNA and CDR2 YSLEER. Trimming took off 0 bases at V and 6 bases at J, with 8 bases between the two ends. The length of the CDR3 is 14 residues. The CDR3 nucleotides are TGCGCCAGCAGCCAAGAGCCAGGGGCCGGGGAGCTGTTTTTT. Encoded protein: CASSQEPGAGELFF.

This clone was counted between two and nine times. The same CDR3 arises from other DNA sequences in this sample as well. The V and J genes are TRBV27 and TRBJ1-1; 9 nucleotides align to TRBD1. With 3 bases clipped from V and 2 bases from J, the junction kept 4 bases outside the gene matches. The CDR3 contains 15 residues. Germline V gene sequence: CDR1 MNHEY, CDR2 SMNVEV (reference sequence). CDR3 bases: TGTGCCAGCAGTTTCGGGACAGGGCTTAACACTGAAGCTTTCTTT. As protein: CASSFGTGLNTEAFF.

The CDR3 reads CATRSGYGYTGELFF. The CDR3 DNA sequence: TGTGCCACCAGATCGGGGTATGGTTACACCGGGGAGCTGTTTTTT. V usage is TRBV15 and J usage is TRBJ2-2; D might be TRBD2 (5 bases). Between the trimmed V and J ends, which lost 6 bases and 3 bases, there was a span of 14 bases. This CDR3 has 15 amino acids. In germline, CDR1 is LNHNV, CDR2 YYDKDF (reference sequence). Based on the CDR3 plus reference TRBV15 and TRBJ2-2, the full variable domain is DAMVIQNPRYQVTQFGKPVTLSCSQTLNHNVMYWYQQKSSQAPKLLFHYYDKDFNNEADTPDNFQSRRPNTSFCFLDIRSPGLGDTAMYLCATRSGYGYTGELFFGEGSRLTVL.

The rearrangement uses TRBV11-2 and TRBJ2-1; 8 nucleotides align to TRBD1. CDR1 and CDR2 from the germline V gene are SGHAT and FQNNGV. With 7 bases clipped from V and 2 bases from J, the junction kept 10 bases outside the gene matches. The CDR3 spans 16 residues. The CDR3 protein is CASKRRGQATYNEQFF. CDR3 sequence (DNA): TGTGCCAGCAAAAGAAGGGGACAGGCCACCTACAATGAGCAGTTCTTC.

The chain joins TRBV6-2 or TRBV6-3 to TRBJ1-5, with D uncertain. The germline CDR1 and CDR2 sequences are MNHEY and SVGEGT. This CDR3 contains 16 residues. V lost 2 bases, J lost 0 bases, and 11 bases lay in between. CDR3 in DNA: TGTGCCAGCAGTTACAGGAGGGAAGATAGCAATCAGCCCCAGCATTTT. This codes for CASSYRREDSNQPQHF.

This chain links TRBV7-2 with TRBJ1-1; 9 bases are a match to TRBD1. Trimming at V came to 5 bases and at J to 6 bases, leaving 7 bases not matched to a gene. The CDR3 spans 14 residues. Germline lookup yields CDR1 SGHTA and CDR2 FQGNSA. The CDR3 is CASSTPGQGSEAFF. The CDR3 DNA reads TGTGCCAGCAGCACTCCGGGACAGGGCTCTGAAGCTTTCTTT.

This rearrangement joins TRBV18 to TRBJ1-1, with TRBD1 matching 7 bases. The CDR3 has 17 residues. V lost 2 bases and J lost 1; bases outside the gene matches: 10. Germline-derived CDR1 and CDR2 are KGHSH and LQKENI. Written as DNA, the CDR3 is TGTGCCAGCTCACCATTCATTTTGACAGGGAAGAACACTGAAGCTTTCTTT. Translating gives CASSPFILTGKNTEAFF. The full variable domain, with the rest looked up from reference TRBV18 and TRBJ1-1, is NAGVMQNPRHLVRRRGQEARLRCSPMKGHSHVYWYRQLPEEGLKFMVYLQKENIIDESGMPKERFSAEFPKEGPSILRIQQVVRGDSAAYFCASSPFILTGKNTEAFFGQGTRLTVV.

The rearrangement uses TRBV7-6 and TRBJ2-7; 11 positions match TRBD2. This CDR3 comprises 15 residues. The germline V gene encodes CDR1 SGHVS and CDR2 FNYEAQ. V was pared by 5 bases and J by 1 base, with 4 bases of the junction left unmatched. CDR3 region: CASSQGTSGSYEQYF. The CDR3 bases are TGTGCCAGCAGCCAAGGGACTAGCGGTTCCTACGAGCAGTACTTC.

The chain carries TRBV19 and TRBJ1-5; D possibly corresponds to TRBD1 (6 bases). CDR1 is LNHDA and CDR2 is SQIVND in the germline V gene (reference sequence). This CDR3 region has 15 residues. Trimming took off 4 bases at V and 7 bases at J, with 17 bases between the two ends. The CDR3 bases are TGTGCCAGTAGTACCTCCCGGGGGGCGGGACAGCCCCAGCATTTT. Amino acid sequence: CASSTSRGAGQPQHF.